This TCR beta chain was recorded in a study of blood T cells in healthy people across ages. General observations from the study: Roughly linear declines in TCR beta diversity per million T cells occurred with age. Diversity estimates drawn from one million T cells were deemed underestimates.

This clonotype showed up just a few times. Its cognate antigen is unknown. Germline loops: CDR1 GTSNPN, CDR2 SVGIG (reference sequence). J was trimmed by 4 bases and V by 3 bases; bases with no gene match: 12. The CDR3 runs 16 residues. Then a second PCR, running roughly 7 to 12 cycles, was carried out with a sample-barcoded 5' primer and a J-beta primer mix. MiXCR, run by TCRdb on the 5' RACE reads, gives a single entry per CDR3 protein. Of hundreds of thousands of distinct CDR3 sequences listed, 32% are singletons. Material for sequencing was blood. This receptor was identified in a woman aged 80 or older in good health. The genes are TRBV30 and TRBJ1-1; 9 bases map to TRBD1. CDR3 sequence: CAWSDWPGQGGTEAFF. CDR3 coding DNA: TGTGCCTGGAGCGATTGGCCGGGACAGGGAGGCACTGAAGCTTTCTTT.